This T cell receptor beta chain was identified during a study of T cell responses to AZD1222 COVID-19 vaccine. Trimming left V 3 bases short and J 2 bases short, with 5 bases between. Germline-derived CDR1 and CDR2 are MGHRA and YSYEKL. This CDR3 is built from 13 residues. Study-level results: Seropositive at baseline were only 5 or 6 AZD1222 recipients.

Repertoires were generated with immunoSEQ multiplex PCR, while TCRdb's copy carries only in-frame clones and drops some. The data contain about 140,000 clones, about 86% of them singletons. On this clone: Its antigen is undetermined.

Source: peripheral blood, taken on day 0 of AZD1222 vaccination. This TCR came from an adult in good health. The chain employs TRBV4-1 and TRBJ1-3, with a possible D match to TRBD1 (5 bases). The CDR3, as DNA: TGCGCCAGCAGCCAGGGACCTGGAAACACCATATATTTT. Translated, it gives CASSQGPGNTIYF.